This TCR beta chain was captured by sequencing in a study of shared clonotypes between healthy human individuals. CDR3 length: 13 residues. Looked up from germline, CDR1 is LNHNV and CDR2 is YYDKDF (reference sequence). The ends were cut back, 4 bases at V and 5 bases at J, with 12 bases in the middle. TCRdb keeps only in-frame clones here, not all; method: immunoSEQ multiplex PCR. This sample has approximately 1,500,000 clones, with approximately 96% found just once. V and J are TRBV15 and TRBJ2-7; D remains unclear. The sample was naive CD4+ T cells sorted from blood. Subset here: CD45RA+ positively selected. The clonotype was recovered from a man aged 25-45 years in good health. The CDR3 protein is CATSTTSDDEQYF. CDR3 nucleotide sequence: TGTGCCACCAGCACAACTTCGGACGACGAGCAGTACTTC.